The table lists the clone carrying this TCR beta chain with a few counts. No antigen is known for it. Sample time point: persistent/refractory GD, antithyroid drugs over 5 years with positive TRAb. The authors made the TCR library using RNA they extracted from PBMCs. This entry belongs to a study of regulatory T cells in long-lasting Graves disease. Whole-study context: Persistent Graves' disease meant over 5 years of antithyroid drugs with positive TSH receptor antibodies.

Building the TCR beta libraries relied on iRepertoire HTBI primers, and CDR3 regions underwent Arm-PCR. TCRdb re-analysed the multiplex PCR reads in MiXCR, keeping a single row per CDR3 protein. The profile shows about 290,000 distinct CDR3 sequences, 22% of them singletons. Overall study results and limits: It was peripheral blood alone, not thyroid tissue, that was studied.

The origin of this receptor is a female donor with Graves disease. Sequenced here: peripheral blood mononuclear cells (PBMCs), sampled when the disease was refractory, from a patient treated with antithyroid drugs.

The CDR3 sequence is CASSRTPGPSYEQYF. The CDR3 region has the DNA TGTGCCAGCAGCCGAACCCCGGGACCAAGCTACGAGCAGTACTTC. V gene TRBV7-3 combines with J gene TRBJ2-7, with D perhaps assigned TRBD1 or TRBD2 (5 bases each). This CDR3 has 15 amino acids. V was cut by 5 bases and J by 3 bases, with 17 bases left in between. Germline V gives CDR1 SGHTA, CDR2 FQGTGA.